Listed below are T cell receptor beta chains from one sample, sequenced in a study of CD8 T cells in Susac syndrome. MiXCR, applied by TCRdb to the immunoSEQ multiplex PCR reads, yields one record per CDR3 protein. Among roughly 88,000 distinct CDR3 sequences, about 95% were seen once, and the ten largest hold approximately 0.39%. Sequenced sample: CD8+ T cells from PBMCs. The source of these receptors is a human donor with Susac syndrome. The CDR3 runs from the conserved cysteine through the conserved F or W. Fields, in order: V gene, D gene, CDR3 length, CDR3 protein. D genes are given only for firm matches.

TRBV6-6	.	15	CASSYSIQPKETQYF
TRBV6-5	.	14	CASSYGTPADTQYF
TRBV4-1	.	14	CASSQDRTKETQYF
TRBV15	.	14	CATSRIGQNGELFF
TRBV7-9	TRBD1	17	CASSPRNDRGEGETQYF
TRBV25-1	.	16	CASSDNGPVGNREQYF
TRBV24-1	.	14	CATSDFGVEETQYF
TRBV28	TRBD2	15	CASITTSERAYEQYF
TRBV5-1	TRBD1	14	CASSLGDRVDEQYF
TRBV20-1	.	13	CSAEQENTGELFF
TRBV12-3/TRBV12-4	.	14	CASSWTASYNEQFF
TRBV27	TRBD1	18	CASSLLGQGLSYNSPLHF
TRBV20-1	TRBD1	17	CSARDGVTGGDPYEQYF
TRBV24-1	.	13	CATLDSGTLEAFF
TRBV28	.	14	CASSSGGRNQPQHF
TRBV21-1	.	15	CASSIGGTNTGELFF
TRBV29-1	.	12	CSVVLAKNIQYF
TRBV12-3/TRBV12-4	TRBD2	19	CASSPSGTTATLGTDTQYF
TRBV30	TRBD2	13	CAWSAAGVHEQFF
TRBV28	.	13	CASSLSGDDTQYF
TRBV25-1	.	15	CASSTRTEPQETQYF
TRBV14	TRBD1	17	CASSQVAPGQGYNEQFF
TRBV29-1	.	14	CSVEASGRYNEQFF
TRBV9	TRBD2	15	CASSTGLATADTQYF
TRBV20-1	TRBD2	17	CSARPSPNSGRRNEQFF
TRBV24-1	.	15	CATSDADRNTGELFF
TRBV25-1	.	14	CASSEPHHQETQYF
TRBV6-2/TRBV6-3	.	14	CASSYSETGDEQYF
TRBV4-3	.	16	CASSQDSGGWENTIYF
TRBV10-3	.	15	CAISAFDRQLTEQFF
TRBV6-2/TRBV6-3	TRBD1	14	CASSERGQQETQYF
TRBV14	.	13	CASSQVSGTEAFF
TRBV20-1	.	16	CSARDQSGIISYEQYF
TRBV4-2	TRBD2	18	CASSQEDSGIGNTGELFF
TRBV24-1	.	12	CATGRNTGELFF
TRBV29-1	.	14	CSVTASFGHTEAFF
TRBV7-8	.	15	CASSSSRDRYYEQYF
TRBV7-9	.	12	CASSPPRSGYTF
TRBV12-3/TRBV12-4	TRBD1	14	CASKGQGAHQPQHF
TRBV5-1	.	15	CASSLEREQYNEQFF
TRBV20-1	.	16	CSARDRGRTKTYEQYF
TRBV29-1	.	14	CSVAPGALNTEAFF